The entry below describes one TCR beta chain. What it recognizes is unknown. These data belong to a study of T cell repertoires in cytomegalovirus infection. Study-level background: In the study, CMV epitopes included recently identified HLA-C-restricted and well-studied HLA-B-restricted ones.

Germline V gene lookup returns CDR1 SEHNR and CDR2 FQNEAQ (reference sequence). Trimming shortened V by 5 bases and J by 3 bases, and 16 bases separated the two germline ends. The CDR3 extends over 15 amino acids. TCRdb re-analysed the reads in MiXCR, keeping a single row per CDR3 protein. The data contain around 750,000 distinct CDR3 sequences, about 30% of them singletons. Source: cultured CD8+ T cells from PBMCs, taken from culture after CMV antigen stimulation. The chain is built from TRBV7-9 and TRBJ2-5; D is possibly TRBD2 (5 bases). This receptor was taken from a human donor in good health (CMV status not recorded). Some clones in this sample may be carry-over from other donors' samples. The CDR3 spells CASSPKFWGEETQYF. The DNA for the CDR3 is TGTGCCAGCAGCCCTAAGTTCTGGGGAGAAGAGACCCAGTACTTC.